The clone carrying this T cell receptor (beta chain) was seen more than once but under ten times. The record originates from a study of T-cell reconstitution after alpha-beta-depleted transplantation in children. Using unique molecular identifiers, the investigators prepared the TCRbeta library. TCRdb reanalysed the PCR reads using MiXCR and keeps one entry per CDR3 protein. In the table there are some 350,000 distinct CDR3 sequences, about a tenth of which are singletons. Germline CDR1 is SGHRS and CDR2 is YFSETQ. Trimming took off 0 bases at V and 8 bases at J, with 15 bases between the two ends. The CDR3 totals 15 residues.

This clonotype originated in a human donor who donated a stem cell graft to a child with acute lymphoblastic leukemia. The sample was PBMCs from the stem cell graft donor, taken from the stem cell graft. The chain joins TRBV5-1 to TRBJ2-1, with D maybe TRBD1 (6 bases). The CDR3: CASSLASRGIDEQFF. The CDR3 nucleotides are TGCGCCAGCAGCTTGGCGTCTAGGGGGATCGATGAGCAGTTCTTC.